Presented here are 14 T cell receptor beta chains from one specimen sequenced in a study of blood T cell repertoires in COVID-19. Here immunoSEQ multiplex PCR was the method, and the copy in TCRdb shows in-frame clones only, minus some. The table includes approximately 220,000 clones, more than 85% detected once. Sequencing was performed on peripheral blood. These receptors all come from a man aged 55 to 70 with acute or convalescent COVID-19.

This clone has just one count. CDR3 coding DNA: TGTGCCAGCATTACAGGGGTCGGTTCACCCCTCCACTTT. Translating it yields CASITGVGSPLHF. The V gene is TRBV2, the J gene TRBJ1-6; 7 bases map to TRBD1. The J segment lost 9 bases and the V segment lost 7 bases, leaving 6 bases of the junction unmatched. This CDR3 spans 13 amino acids. The germline V gene has CDR1 SNHLY and CDR2 FYNNEI.

The chain recombines TRBV2 with TRBJ1-5; the D gene is possibly TRBD1 (5 bases). The germline CDR1 and CDR2 sequences are SNHLY and FYNNEI. The CDR3 is 15 residues long. Between the trimmed V and J ends, which lost 3 bases and 0 bases, there was a span of 9 bases. The DNA of the CDR3 is TGTGCCAGCAGTGACGGGGGTTATAGCAATCAGCCCCAGCATTTT. It yields the protein CASSDGGYSNQPQHF.

This clone has just a few counts. The chain carries TRBV13 and TRBJ1-6, with no clear D. V was cut by 0 bases and J by 4 bases, with 7 bases left in between. The CDR3 consists of 15 residues. Per germline, CDR1 PRHDT and CDR2 FYEKMQ (reference sequence). The CDR3 nucleotides read TGTGCCAGCAGCTTAGGGTCAGAATATAATTCACCCCTCCACTTT. This gives the protein CASSLGSEYNSPLHF.

This chain connects TRBV9 to TRBJ1-5, with D uncertain. CDR1 and CDR2 (germline): SGDLS, YYNGEE. The V gene lost 0 bases and the J gene lost 5 bases, with 9 bases spanning the gap. This CDR3 is built from 14 residues. CDR3 in DNA: TGTGCCAGCAGCGTAGAAGTCGGGGATCAGCCCCAGCATTTT. Its protein product is CASSVEVGDQPQHF. Together with reference TRBV9 and TRBJ1-5, the CDR3 gives the full variable domain: DSGVTQTPKHLITATGQRVTLRCSPRSGDLSVYWYQQSLDQGLQFLIQYYNGEERAKGNILERFSAQQFPDLHSELNLSSLELGDSALYFCASSVEVGDQPQHFGDGTRLSIL.

The V and J genes are TRBV2 and TRBJ2-5; the match to TRBD1 covers 11 bases. V trimming: 6 bases; J trimming: 5 bases; junction bases outside the gene matches: 5. The CDR3 is 14 residues long. From germline, CDR1 is SNHLY and CDR2 FYNNEI. DNA of the CDR3: TGTGCCAGCAGCTGGGACAGGGGGAGTGAGACCCAGTACTTC. As protein: CASSWDRGSETQYF.

The chain links TRBV6-5 to TRBJ2-1; 11 nucleotides agree with TRBD2. V shed 10 bases and J 8 bases; nucleotides not matched to a gene: 7. The CDR3 extends over 13 amino acids. Germline CDR1 and CDR2: MNHEY and SVGAGI. In DNA, the CDR3 is TGTGCCACTCGACTAGCGGGACCTTATGAGCAGTTCTTC. This sequence encodes CATRLAGPYEQFF.

The J gene is TRBJ1-2, the V gene TRBV25-1; TRBD1 agrees at 8 bases. CDR1 is MGHDK and CDR2 is SYGVNS in the germline V gene. The CDR3 is 16 residues long. With 2 bases clipped from V and 1 base from J, the junction kept 6 bases outside the gene matches. The CDR3 protein is CASSEGGTGFNYGYTF. CDR3 coding DNA: TGTGCCAGCAGTGAAGGAGGGACAGGATTTAACTATGGCTACACCTTC.

J is TRBJ1-2 and V is TRBV21-1; TRBD1, the D gene given by the table, was not confirmed from the DNA. TRBV21-1 is a documented pseudogene. There are 16 residues in the CDR3. CDR3 sequence reads: CASSKTLPQGKDGYTF. Written as DNA, the CDR3 is TGTGCCAGCAGCAAAACGCTCCCCCAGGGGAAGGATGGCTACACCTTC.

The rearrangement joins TRBV11-3 to TRBJ2-1; 9 bases are shared with TRBD2. The trim removed 5 bases at V and 5 bases at J, leaving 4 bases unmatched. CDR3 length equals 14 residues. From germline, CDR1 is SGHNT and CDR2 YENEEA. The CDR3 nucleotides read TGTGCCAGCAGCCGGGCTAGCGGGAACAATGAGCAGTTCTTC. Its translation is CASSRASGNNEQFF.

V and J are TRBV28 and TRBJ2-2; D perhaps matches TRBD1 (6 bases). Per the germline V gene, CDR1 is MDHEN and CDR2 is SYDVKM. Trimming took off 6 bases at V and 5 bases at J, with 10 bases between the two ends. This CDR3 is built from 13 residues. The CDR3 DNA follows: TGTGCCAGCAGCCGAGGGGGAACCGGGGAGCTGTTTTTT. This codes for CASSRGGTGELFF.

For this clone: The junction and the germline gene differ at one end; a read error may be behind it. The rearrangement uses TRBV29-1 and TRBJ1-2; maybe TRBD1 (5 bases). Per germline, CDR1 SQVTM and CDR2 ANQGSEA. This CDR3 is built from 10 residues. The CDR3 reads CSVLGGASYF. The CDR3 region has the DNA TGCAGCGTTCTGGGTGGGGCAAGTTACTTC.

The chain has TRBV18 and TRBJ1-2; 11 bases map to TRBD1. This CDR3 region has 16 residues. J was trimmed by 12 bases and V by 1 base; bases with no gene match: 13. Looked up from germline, CDR1 is KGHSH and CDR2 is LQKENI. CDR3 in DNA: TGTGCCAGCTCACCACGGCGGACAGGGGGCGACCCGAGTGACACCTTC. Translation: CASSPRRTGGDPSDTF.

V gene TRBV10-3 combines with J gene TRBJ2-7, with 9 bases aligning to TRBD1. The CDR3 totals 12 residues. Germline CDR1 reads ENHRY; CDR2 reads SYGVKD. J was trimmed by 2 bases and V by 11 bases; bases with no gene match: 4. CDR3 bases: TGTGCCGCTGGACAGGGGACCTACGAGCAGTACTTC. Its protein is CAAGQGTYEQYF.

The V call is TRBV4-2, the J call TRBJ1-2; the D gene is possibly TRBD1 (5 bases). Per germline, CDR1 LGHNA and CDR2 YNFKEQ. The CDR3 runs to 14 residues. Trimming removed 3 bases at V and 5 bases at J, with 13 bases between. The CDR3 DNA follows: TGTGCCAGCAGCCAGGCTTGGGACTCATATGGCTACACCTTC. This translates into CASSQAWDSYGYTF.